The present TCR beta chain was sequenced within a study of T cell repertoires and HLA-DP antigens. Study background: Alloantigens: one with one groove difference and one with approximately ten differences versus self. Pre-culture CD4+ samples used around 1,200 ng DNA versus approximately 0.2 ug for CD137+CD4+ sorts. Findings and limits, study-wide: Against one allele, clones undetected before culture averaged about 34%; against the other, approximately 51%.

Pre-culture CD4+ samples were sequenced deeply, targeting 150,000 to 250,000 T cell genomes. Repertoires were generated with immunoSEQ multiplex PCR, while TCRdb's copy carries only in-frame clones and drops some. Among around 100,000 clones listed, 80% to 95% were seen once. Comment on this clone: Its antigen is still unknown.

The specimen was CD4+ T cells from PBMCs. The TCR originated in a young woman in good health and CMV-seronegative.

Here the CDR3 reads CASSLGDRSSYEQYF. CDR3 coding DNA: TGCGCCAGCAGCTTGGGGGACAGGAGCTCCTACGAGCAGTACTTC. The chain carries TRBV5-1 and TRBJ2-7; 8 bases match TRBD1. The V segment lost 0 bases and the J segment 0 bases; nucleotides outside the gene matches: 2. In germline, CDR1 is SGHRS, CDR2 YFSETQ. CDR3 size: 15 residues. The variable domain in full, completed from reference TRBV5-1 and TRBJ2-7, reads KAGVTQTPRYLIKTRGQQVTLSCSPISGHRSVSWYQQTPGQGLQFLFEYFSETQRNKGNFPGRFSGRQFSNSRSEMNVSTLELGDSALYLCASSLGDRSSYEQYFGPGTRLTVT.